This T cell receptor (beta chain) was retrieved from a study of identical twins. TCRdb ran MiXCR on the 5' RACE reads and lists one entry per CDR3 protein. The repertoire holds fewer than 500,000 distinct CDR3 sequences, with about 24% as singletons. Germline CDR1 is SGDLS and CDR2 is YYNGEE. V gave up 0 bases and J gave up 5 bases; unmatched junction bases: 3. The CDR3 runs 15 residues. These data were likewise used in another study, on T cells expressing NK-cell markers. From that second work: Just one sequenced donor of eight was HCMV-seronegative, while seven were seropositive. Of the CD8+ T cells in over five donors, 1.0-7.0% belonged to dominant NKG2C+ clonotypes. No clear determination of HCMV specificity was made for expanded NKG2C+ T cell clones.

The chain links TRBV9 to TRBJ2-1, with 9 bases that match TRBD2. Sequenced: CD4+ T cells sorted from blood. The origin of this receptor is a woman in her late teens or twenties in good health. DNA of the CDR3: TGTGCCAGCAGCGTAGGCCCTAGCGGGAACAATGAGCAGTTCTTC. Protein product: CASSVGPSGNNEQFF.